Below are 3 T cell receptor beta chains sequenced from a single sample in a study of T cell clonotyping in hematopoietic cell transplantation. This sample's time point: recipient sample about 28 days before transplant, after cytoreduction. Libraries were prepared by immunoSEQ multiplex PCR; TCRdb keeps only in-frame clonotypes and omits some of them. The sample comprises tens of thousands of clones, over 75% of which are singletons, and 5.9% rests with the top ten. Here the sequenced sample was peripheral blood mononuclear cells, taken before stem cell transplant. These receptors were obtained from a man in his 60s with biphenotypic leukemia. Some clones in this sample may be carry-over from other donors' samples.

The chain carries TRBV6-5 and TRBJ1-5; D is unclear. The V end was cut by 6 bases, the J end by 0 bases, with 12 bases between. The CDR3 is 15 residues long. CDR1 MNHEY and CDR2 SVGAGI come from the germline V gene. The CDR3 here is CASSPQSYSNQPQHF. The CDR3 DNA follows: TGTGCCAGCAGCCCACAGAGCTATAGCAATCAGCCCCAGCATTTT.

This rearrangement joins TRBV2 to TRBJ2-5, with 7 bases matching TRBD2. Trimming removed 6 bases from V and 5 bases from J; junction bases left unmatched: 9. Germline lookup yields CDR1 SNHLY and CDR2 FYNNEI. This CDR3 spans 14 amino acids. The CDR3 DNA reads as TGTGCCAGCAGGTTACGACTAGCAAGGGAGACCCAGTACTTC. Encoded protein: CASRLRLARETQYF.

V usage is TRBV7-2 and J usage is TRBJ2-7, with a tentative D call TRBD2 (7 bases). V gave up 5 bases and J gave up 6 bases, with 14 bases separating them. Germline loops: CDR1 SGHTA, CDR2 FQGNSA. There are 13 residues in the CDR3. CDR3 coding DNA: TGTGCCAGCAGCCGGGGGGCAGAACGCGAGCAGTACTTC. It specifies CASSRGAEREQYF.